Listed below are T cell receptor beta chains from one sample, sequenced in a study of response to subunit inactivated influenza vaccine. TCRdb itself ran the RT-PCR reads through MiXCR, one entry per CDR3 protein. The profile shows almost 250,000 distinct CDR3 sequences, roughly an eighth of them singletons. The specimen comprised non-naive T cells sorted from PBMCs, sampled less than 15 days before vaccination. These TCRs come from a man aged 45-60 years who received an inactivated influenza vaccine. The CDR3 runs from the conserved cysteine through the conserved F or W. Part of the rows lack a size; the others show once, few, many or a class for expanded clones.

abundance	j_gene	v_gene	CDR3aa
.	TRBJ2-5	TRBV5-1	CASSPVPGQGRMVETQYF
few	TRBJ2-3	TRBV29-1	CSILRDRGTDTQYF
.	TRBJ1-1	TRBV6-2/TRBV6-3	CASGGIGVMNTEAFF
many	TRBJ2-3	TRBV29-1	CSVASGREGGTDTQYF
few	TRBJ2-6	TRBV19	CASTGGGSGANVLTF
few	TRBJ2-1	TRBV30	CAWRVPPGGLREQFF
.	TRBJ1-2	TRBV7-9	CASSFGQGRHYGYTF
few	TRBJ1-2	TRBV12-3/TRBV12-4	CASGRGREGYTF
many	TRBJ2-2	TRBV12-3/TRBV12-4	CASSLAGRGTGELFF
few	TRBJ2-5	TRBV11-2	CASSPGTTLRETQYF
.	TRBJ2-3	TRBV24-1	CATSETGQGVTDTQYF
.	TRBJ1-6	TRBV4-1	CASSPGPVNSPLHF
few	TRBJ2-1	TRBV10-3	CAISERGNEQFF
many	TRBJ2-5	TRBV6-1	CASSGTSGAQTQYF
.	TRBJ2-1	TRBV5-1	CASSPAQFGGRNEQFF
many	TRBJ2-1	TRBV5-1	CASSLTGGLDEQFF
.	TRBJ2-3	TRBV11-2	CASSLEQGPSTDTQYF
few	TRBJ2-5	TRBV20-1	CSAESWTSQETQYF
.	TRBJ1-2	TRBV5-6	CASRPMGGAYGYTF
few	TRBJ1-1	TRBV6-1	CASSQGTGNTEAFF
.	TRBJ1-1	TRBV29-1	CSVRRDPNTEAFF
few	TRBJ1-1	TRBV4-1	CASSETGEGTEAFF
.	TRBJ2-5	TRBV4-2	CASSQEGAGVETQYF
few	TRBJ2-5	TRBV4-2	CASSQGDRGNQETQYF
.	TRBJ2-3	TRBV27	CASSLSQDTDTQYF
few	TRBJ2-7	TRBV7-6	CASSLEGGGEQYF